Following are 28 T cell receptor beta chains from one sample sequenced in a study of CD4 and CD8 cells across lung adenocarcinoma regions. Each CDR3 protein gets one entry after TCRdb re-called the PCR reads with MiXCR. Of about 5,100 distinct CDR3 sequences detected, almost 60% appear once; the ten largest clones hold about a sixth. The sample taken for sequencing was CD4+ T cells from the center of a lung tumor. The receptors stem from a male donor with lung adenocarcinoma. The CD4 and CD8 labels of this study may be unreliable.

The chain uses TRBV6-1 and TRBJ2-2; 8 bases line up with TRBD2. The CDR3 is 16 residues long. J lost 1 base, V lost 3 bases, and 4 bases had no gene match. Germline CDR1 is MNHNS and CDR2 is SASEGT. CDR3 sequence: CASSDSGTVNTGELFF. In DNA form, the CDR3 reads TGTGCCAGCAGTGATAGCGGGACGGTGAACACCGGGGAGCTGTTTTTT.

By share, this clonotype ranks as medium-sized. The V and J genes are TRBV6-4 and TRBJ2-3; D not certain. The CDR3 length is 13 residues. V lost 4 bases and J lost 3, with 8 bases in between. Germline CDR1 is MRHNA and CDR2 is SNTAGT. The CDR3 nucleotides read TGTGCCAGCAGTGCCCAGGAGACAGATACGCAGTATTTT. Its translation is CASSAQETDTQYF.

This clonotype was seen once. The gene calls are TRBV6-1 and TRBJ2-2; the D is unclear. Germline V gives CDR1 MNHNS, CDR2 SASEGT. CDR3 length: 14 residues. V gave up 4 bases and J gave up 5 bases, with 11 bases separating them. The CDR3 loop reads CASSGTVLTGELFF. As DNA, the CDR3 is TGTGCCAGCAGTGGTACAGTTCTAACCGGGGAGCTGTTTTTT.

On this clonotype: A read error may produce the germline difference seen at one junction end. The V call is TRBV6-1, the J call TRBJ2-3, with a tentative D call TRBD1 (6 bases). CDR1 and CDR2 (germline): MNHNS, SASEGT. The CDR3 loop spans 14 amino acids. CDR3 sequence reads: CAGSGGGDTETQYF. In nucleotides, the CDR3 is TGTGCGGGCAGTGGGGGCGGTGACACAGAGACGCAGTATTTC.

This chain links TRBV7-3 with TRBJ2-1; D remains unclear. Deletions cut 5 bases from V and 4 bases from J, with 21 bases between. The CDR3 extends over 17 amino acids. From germline, CDR1 is SGHTA and CDR2 FQGTGA. The DNA of the CDR3 is TGTGCCAGCAGCCCCCTCGGTCGGGCCGACCTTTACAATGAGCAGTTCTTC. Translation: CASSPLGRADLYNEQFF.

The gene calls are TRBV6-1 and TRBJ1-6, with unresolved D. The V and J ends lost 5 bases and 7 bases respectively, with 18 bases between them. This CDR3 comprises 16 residues. Per germline, CDR1 MNHNS and CDR2 SASEGT. CDR3 nucleotides: TGTGCCAGCAGTCAAAAGGTCGGGATATACAATTCACCCCTCCACTTT. Translating gives CASSQKVGIYNSPLHF.

This clonotype is labeled medium-sized. The rearrangement joins TRBV6-1 to TRBJ2-5, with D perhaps TRBD1 (6 bases). V shed 1 base and J shed 5 bases, with 23 bases lying between them. Germline V lookup: CDR1 MNHNS, CDR2 SASEGT. The CDR3 has 18 residues. The CDR3 reads CASSEGLGAHYLGETQYF. DNA for the CDR3: TGTGCCAGCAGTGAAGGCTTGGGGGCACATTATCTCGGGGAGACCCAGTACTTC.

The J gene is TRBJ2-3, the V gene TRBV11-3, with D perhaps matching TRBD2 (7 bases). V gave up 3 bases and J gave up 6 bases, with 13 bases separating them. The germline V gene has CDR1 SGHNT and CDR2 YENEEA. This CDR3 is built from 14 residues. CDR3 nucleotides: TGTGCCAGCAGCTTCGGGGGGCCCTCCGATACGCAGTATTTT. Its translation is CASSFGGPSDTQYF.

This clonotype was observed once. The chain employs TRBV6-5 and TRBJ2-7; 9 nucleotides align to TRBD2. The J call may be wrong; the DNA end is better matched by TRBJ2-1. CDR3 size: 17 residues. Germline V gives CDR1 MNHEY, CDR2 SVGAGI. The CDR3 DNA follows: TGTGCCAGCAGTTACCTACCTCTAGCGGGACAATACAATGAGCAGTTCTTC. Translation: CASSYLPLAGQYNEQFF.

This clonotype has only a few counts. J is TRBJ1-5 and V is TRBV10-1; D perhaps matches TRBD1 (5 bases). The CDR3 loop spans 14 amino acids. The germline V gene has CDR1 WNHNN and CDR2 SYGVQD (reference sequence). The V gene lost 3 bases and the J gene lost 7 bases, with 13 bases spanning the gap. The CDR3 here is CASSDPGPGQPQHF. CDR3 DNA sequence: TGCGCCAGCAGTGACCCGGGGCCGGGACAGCCCCAGCATTTT.

The V call is TRBV6-1, the J call TRBJ1-5; no firm D call. The germline V and J ends were trimmed by 7 bases and 6 bases, with 13 bases remaining between them. CDR3 length equals 13 residues. Germline V lookup: CDR1 MNHNS, CDR2 SASEGT. The CDR3 here is CASMVGGTQPQHF. CDR3 sequence (DNA): TGTGCCAGCATGGTAGGAGGTACTCAGCCCCAGCATTTT.

The CDR3 sequence is CASRTTRGNYGYTF. As DNA, the CDR3 is TGTGCCAGCAGAACAACCCGGGGCAACTATGGCTACACCTTC. The chain carries TRBV6-1 and TRBJ1-2; tentatively, D is TRBD1 (5 bases). The V and J ends lost 6 bases and 2 bases respectively, with 13 bases between them. Germline assignment: CDR1 MNHNS and CDR2 SASEGT. The CDR3 runs 14 residues.

CDR3 protein: CASSRGLGQFF. The CDR3 nucleotides read TGTGCCAGCAGCCGAGGTTTGGGCCAGTTCTTC. J is TRBJ2-5 and V is TRBV7-2; the D is unclear. The better agreement between TRBJ2-1 and the DNA end casts doubt on the J call. Germline CDR1 reads SGHTA; CDR2 reads FQGNSA. CDR3 size: 11 residues.

This chain joins TRBV12-3 or TRBV12-4 and TRBJ1-2; 8 nucleotides align to TRBD1. The length of the CDR3 is 13 residues. Unmatched junction bases numbered 7, after V lost 6 bases and J lost 7 bases. The CDR3: CASRNRGYGGYTF. The CDR3 nucleotides read TGTGCCAGCAGGAACAGGGGGTATGGTGGCTACACCTTC.

The chain joins TRBV12-3 or TRBV12-4 to TRBJ2-2; D may be TRBD1 or TRBD2 (6 bases each). V was clipped by 2 bases and J by 4 bases, with 11 bases between them. The CDR3 contains 15 residues. The CDR3 DNA sequence: TGTGCCAGCAGTTTAACGGGGGCGCCCACCGGGGAGCTGTTTTTT. Translated: CASSLTGAPTGELFF.

The chain links TRBV12-3 or TRBV12-4 to TRBJ2-7; 11 bases are a match to TRBD2. The end of the DNA fits TRBJ2-5 better, so the J call may be wrong. The CDR3 length is 15 residues. DNA for the CDR3: TGTGCCAGCATGGCTAGCGGGAGGCCCAGGGAGACCCAGTACTTC. Amino acids: CASMASGRPRETQYF.

As concerns this clonotype: Relative to the germline gene, one junction end is altered; a read error may explain this. The chain joins TRBV20-1 to TRBJ2-3; a weak D match, TRBD2 (6 bases). The CDR3 spans 17 residues. CDR1 and CDR2 from the germline V gene are DFQATT and SNEGSKA (reference sequence). CDR3: CSATRWLAGRYPETQYF. In nucleotides, the CDR3 is TGCAGTGCTACAAGGTGGCTCGCGGGGCGTTACCCAGAGACGCAGTATTTT.

This clonotype appeared a few times. This chain links TRBV3-1 with TRBJ2-5, with unresolved D. The CDR3 is 13 residues long. CDR1 is LGHDT and CDR2 is YNNKEL in the germline V gene (reference sequence). Trimming cost V 1 base and J 11 bases, with 14 bases left between them. The CDR3 is CASSQGTDGKQYF. CDR3 sequence (DNA): TGTGCCAGCAGCCAAGGGACCGATGGAAAGCAGTACTTC.

This chain uses TRBV6-5 with TRBJ2-1; TRBD2 agrees at 10 bases. This CDR3 is built from 17 residues. Trimming removed 0 bases from V and 8 bases from J; junction bases left unmatched: 10. Germline CDR1 is MNHEY and CDR2 is SVGAGI. CDR3: CASSYSTGLAAFHEQFF. The CDR3 DNA is TGTGCCAGCAGTTACTCGACAGGACTAGCGGCCTTCCATGAGCAGTTCTTC.

V usage is TRBV24-1 and J usage is TRBJ2-1; D remains ambiguous. Trimming removed 9 bases at V and 3 bases at J, with 5 bases between. The CDR3 runs 11 residues. The germline V gene has CDR1 KGHDR and CDR2 SFDVKD. The CDR3 coding sequence is TGTGCCACCGAGCTCTACAATGAGCAGTTCTTC. Translating it yields CATELYNEQFF.

The chain recombines TRBV27 with TRBJ2-1, with D perhaps given as TRBD1 or TRBD2 (6 bases each). The DNA end lines up better with TRBJ2-7; the J call may be wrong. The germline CDR1 and CDR2 sequences are MNHEY and SMNVEV (reference sequence). CDR3 size: 14 residues. CDR3: CAGSGGRDTDTQYF. CDR3 bases: TGTGCGGGGAGTGGGGGGCGTGACACAGATACGCAGTACTTC.

The rearrangement joins TRBV6-1 to TRBJ2-3; 7 bases fit TRBD2. The better agreement between TRBJ2-7 and the DNA end casts doubt on the J call. The CDR3 is 15 residues long. Looked up from germline, CDR1 is MNHNS and CDR2 is SASEGT. The CDR3 sequence: CARGEGRRGKRTQYF. The CDR3 DNA follows: TGTGCCAGGGGTGAGGGGCGGCGGGGGAAGAGGACGCAGTACTTC.

V usage is TRBV6-1 and J usage is TRBJ2-3; a weak D match, TRBD2 (6 bases). Germline assignment: CDR1 MNHNS and CDR2 SASEGT. This CDR3 comprises 14 residues. This CDR3 is CAGSGEADQETQYF. In DNA form, the CDR3 reads TGTGCGGGCAGTGGGGAGGCTGACCAAGAGACGCAGTATTTT.

This clonotype came up once. One junction end does not reproduce the germline sequence, and a read error may be involved. The genes are TRBV14 and TRBJ2-1, with 9 positions matching TRBD1. The CDR3 has 15 residues. Germline V gene data show CDR1 as SGHDN and CDR2 as FVKESK. The CDR3: CASSPGQGLFNEQFF. The CDR3, as DNA: TGTGCCAGCAGCCCGGGACAGGGTCTTTTCAATGAGCAGTTCTTT.

Comment on this clonotype: Germline and junction disagree at one end, which may indicate a read error. The rearrangement joins TRBV6-1 to TRBJ2-3, with D tentatively TRBD2 (6 bases). The germline CDR1 and CDR2 sequences are MNHNS and SASEGT. The CDR3 is made up of 16 amino acids. DNA for the CDR3: TGTGCCAGCCGCGTAATGGGAGGTTGGGCCACAGACACGCAGTACTTT. This gives the protein CASRVMGGWATDTQYF.

This clonotype is labeled medium-sized. The chain has TRBV7-8 and TRBJ2-5; TRBD2 is a possible D gene (6 bases). Germline V gene data show CDR1 as SGHVS and CDR2 as FQNEAQ. V was cut by 5 bases and J by 3 bases, with 13 bases left in between. The CDR3 contains 14 residues. Written as DNA, the CDR3 is TGTGCCAGCAGCCCCCTGGGGGGAAAAGAGACCCAGTACTTC. Protein sequence: CASSPLGGKETQYF.

The chain is built from TRBV20-1 and TRBJ2-3, with a possible D match to TRBD2 (6 bases). Trimming removed 8 bases from V and 2 bases from J, with 11 bases in between. This CDR3 is built from 12 residues. Germline CDR1 DFQATT, CDR2 SNEGSKA (reference sequence). The CDR3 DNA reads as TGCAGTTCGACGGGAGTCACAGATACGCAGTATTTT. Encoded protein: CSSTGVTDTQYF.

The chain couples TRBV6-1 to TRBJ2-7; TRBD2 matches at 7 bases. The V gene's germline CDR1 is MNHNS and CDR2 SASEGT. This CDR3 spans 14 amino acids. V shed 5 bases and J 0 bases; nucleotides not matched to a gene: 4. This CDR3 reads CASSRTRSSYEQYF. In nucleotides, the CDR3 is TGTGCCAGCAGTCGGACTAGGAGCTCCTACGAGCAGTACTTC.